These 11 T cell receptor beta chains were sequenced from one sample in a study of OX40 agonist ivuxolimab in advanced cancers. The library was prepared using the immunoSEQ multiplex PCR assay. The table comes from immuneACCESS by way of TCRdb, which keeps in-frame sequences with V and J called. Part of the clones is missing from these tables; in studies checked, under half for an unresolved V gene and the rest for unknown reasons. This sample holds 45,000 to 50,000 clones; around 90% were observed only once. The ten most abundant clones make up around 6.7% of the sample. Material: CD4+ or CD8+ T cells sorted from blood, obtained in a trial of the OX40 agonist ivuxolimab. All receptors come from an adult with an advanced solid tumor such as melanoma, head and neck, liver or kidney cancer.

The chain recombines TRBV5-5 with TRBJ2-1; a weak D match, TRBD1 (5 bases). CDR3 size: 16 residues. Trimming took 4 bases from V and 2 from J, leaving 16 bases between them. Per germline, CDR1 SGHKS and CDR2 YYEKEE (reference sequence). CDR3 DNA sequence: TGTGCCAGCAGCCTTGACAGAACTCTGGCCTACAATGAGCAGTTCTTC. This translates into CASSLDRTLAYNEQFF.

The chain links TRBV7-8 to TRBJ2-7, with TRBD1 identical over 7 bases. The V gene's germline CDR1 is SGHVS and CDR2 FQNEAQ. V trimming: 5 bases; J trimming: 0 bases; junction bases outside the gene matches: 4. The CDR3 loop spans 14 amino acids. The CDR3 sequence: CASSPRDSSYEQYV. The DNA of the CDR3 is TGTGCCAGCAGCCCAAGGGACAGCTCCTACGAGCAGTACGTC.

The chain carries TRBV4-1 and TRBJ2-2, with a weak D call TRBD1 (5 bases). The CDR3 contains 16 residues. The germline CDR1 and CDR2 sequences are MGHRA and YSYEKL. Trimming shortened V by 0 bases and J by 4 bases, and 12 bases separated the two germline ends. CDR3 region: CASSQERGMGTGELFF. CDR3 bases: TGCGCCAGCAGCCAAGAAAGGGGAATGGGCACCGGGGAGCTGTTTTTT.

The rearrangement links TRBV4-1 to TRBJ1-2, with D possibly matching TRBD1 (6 bases). The germline CDR1 and CDR2 sequences are MGHRA and YSYEKL. Trimming removed 2 bases at V and 4 bases at J, with 8 bases between. The CDR3 extends over 13 amino acids. In DNA, the CDR3 is TGCGCCAGCAGCCAAACAGGGACCTATGGCTACACCTTC. Its protein product is CASSQTGTYGYTF.

This clone appeared a few times. The V call is TRBV2, the J call TRBJ1-5; D gene unclear. The CDR3 loop spans 12 amino acids. V lost 2 bases and J 6 bases, leaving 5 bases between the germline ends. Germline V gene data show CDR1 as SNHLY and CDR2 as FYNNEI. The CDR3 bases are TGTGCCAGCAGTGAATCTGGTCAGCCCCAGCATTTT. Translated, it gives CASSESGQPQHF.

The chain links TRBV6-1 to TRBJ1-2; D is unresolved. Germline CDR1 MNHNS, CDR2 SASEGT. V shed 1 base and J shed 4 bases, with 13 bases lying between them. There are 15 residues in the CDR3. The CDR3 DNA reads as TGTGCCAGCAGTGAAGGACTGGCGGGGTTCTATGGCTACACCTTC. Translating it yields CASSEGLAGFYGYTF.

This chain connects TRBV27 to TRBJ1-4; D perhaps matches TRBD1 (5 bases). The CDR3 loop spans 14 amino acids. CDR1 is MNHEY and CDR2 is SMNVEV in the germline V gene (reference sequence). Between the trimmed V and J ends, which lost 7 bases and 0 bases, there was a span of 9 bases. Here the CDR3 reads CASTPTATNEKLFF. CDR3 sequence (DNA): TGTGCCAGCACACCGACAGCAACTAATGAAAAACTGTTTTTT.

CDR3 residues: CASSPWASGASTDTQYF. In DNA form, the CDR3 reads TGTGCCAGCAGCCCTTGGGCTAGCGGGGCTAGCACAGATACGCAGTATTTT. This chain links TRBV9 with TRBJ2-3; TRBD2 matches 9 bases. The CDR3 has 17 residues. Germline values: CDR1 SGDLS, CDR2 YYNGEE. V shed 4 bases and J 0 bases; nucleotides not matched to a gene: 9.

CDR3 DNA sequence: TGTGCCAGCAGCTTGGTATCCGACTCTGGGGCCAACGTCCTGACTTTC. This codes for CASSLVSDSGANVLTF. This chain joins TRBV5-5 and TRBJ2-6; D is undetermined. The CDR3 has 16 residues. Germline V lookup: CDR1 SGHKS, CDR2 YYEKEE (reference sequence). V was shortened by 0 bases and J by 0 bases, with 7 bases between the two germline ends. The full variable domain, in which reference TRBV5-5 and TRBJ2-6 provide the parts outside the CDR3, is DAGVTQSPTHLIKTRGQQVTLRCSPISGHKSVSWYQQVLGQGPQFIFQYYEKEERGRGNFPDRFSARQFPNYSSELNVNALLLGDSALYLCASSLVSDSGANVLTFGAGSRLTVL.

The chain employs TRBV6-1 and TRBJ2-5; 9 bases map to TRBD1. Germline V gene lookup returns CDR1 MNHNS and CDR2 SASEGT. The ends lost 11 bases at V and 5 bases at J; junction bases unmatched: 12. The CDR3 has 14 amino acids. The CDR3 DNA reads TGTGCCGCTGGAGGGGGGACAGGGATGGAGACCCAGTACTTC. It codes for CAAGGGTGMETQYF.

The chain couples TRBV30 to TRBJ2-7; TRBD1 matches at 8 bases. Germline V gives CDR1 GTSNPN, CDR2 SVGIG (reference sequence). This CDR3 contains 18 residues. V lost 2 bases and J lost 6; bases outside the gene matches: 21. The CDR3 region has the DNA TGTGCCTGGAGTCCGACACCGAAACCGGGACAGGAAATTTTCGAGCAGTACTTC. It is translated as CAWSPTPKPGQEIFEQYF.